This note documents a single T cell receptor beta chain sequence. As processed by the authors: Amplified reference gene primers provided the basis for estimating nucleated cell counts. The table came from immunoSEQ multiplex PCR; TCRdb's copy has only in-frame clones and leaves some out. V and J calls plus clone size are reproduced from that table; the DNA served to infer D and trimming. The sample yields about 440,000 clones, about 89% seen once. The source of the sample is a study of blood T cell repertoires in COVID-19. Study context: The study drew acute and convalescent COVID-19 samples from the United States, Italy and Spain. PBMCs, B-cell-depleted T cells, or T cells provided the cDNA or gDNA that made up the material.

The ends were cut back, 5 bases at V and 4 bases at J, with 15 bases in the middle. The CDR3 loop spans 14 amino acids. CDR1 LNHDA and CDR2 SQIVND come from the germline V gene (reference sequence). This chain connects TRBV19 to TRBJ2-7, with D maybe TRBD2 (6 bases). Sequencing used peripheral blood. The sequence derives from a young woman with acute or convalescent COVID-19. This CDR3 reads CASSPGVLGYEQYF. DNA for the CDR3: TGTGCCAGTAGTCCGGGGGTCCTAGGATACGAGCAGTACTTC.